A selection of T cell receptor beta chains follows, all from one sample in a study of cytomegalovirus exposure and HLA in healthy donors. Profiling relied on immunoSEQ multiplex PCR, and the TCRdb table lists in-frame clones only, not all of them. Among 110,000 to 150,000 clones listed, approximately 94% were seen once. The sequencing input was PBMCs. Source of these receptors: a man aged 18 to 30 in good health and CMV-seropositive. The conserved cysteine and the conserved F or W are not part of the CDR3 here.

V gene	CDR3 protein
TRBV4-1	ASSQESGGIEAYNEQF
TRBV7-9	ASSISTDTQY
TRBV28	ASSSGVGPYEQY
TRBV5-1	ASTSFVRERYNEQF
TRBV9	AILKRTSASNEHGAGV
TRBV10-3	AISGVGGEQY
TRBV5-1	ASSVRDSLPLNTEAF
TRBV2	ASSEGGGHTEAF
TRBV4-1	ASSQGVRGGRNQPQH
TRBV5-1	ASSLAAGEGYNEQF
TRBV5-6	ASSFGRGGPNEQF
TRBV4-2	ASSHDREREKLF
TRBV25-1	ASSPFEREGTDTQY
TRBV5-1	ASRVGAGNWAGETQY
TRBV19	ASSIRGRSYEQY
TRBV19	ASSRTANTEAF
TRBV4-2	ASSQVRLADRYEQY
TRBV11-2	ASSPKETQY
TRBV5-1	ASSRVAGGPSTDTQY
TRBV4-1	ASTLAYGDNEQF
TRBV27	ASSQRLAGGPYNEQF
TRBV4-1	ASSQAGGVPYEQY
TRBV25-1	ASSEYFANTGELF
TRBV6-5	ASSYRGASGANVLT
TRBV6-6	ASSYPWTSDEQY
TRBV28	ASSLRQESDTQY
TRBV11-2	ASSAPGLSGYT
TRBV19	ASSIDRADEQY
TRBV5-4	ASSLVVAGYSDTQY
TRBV20-1	STGGGYEQY
TRBV5-6	ASSWSRDRGLHNEQF
TRBV5-1	ASSSRTGRDEKLF
TRBV7-9	ASSWSHGQGANGYT
TRBV28	ASSSGLTGALH
TRBV10-3	AISTGGWTEAF